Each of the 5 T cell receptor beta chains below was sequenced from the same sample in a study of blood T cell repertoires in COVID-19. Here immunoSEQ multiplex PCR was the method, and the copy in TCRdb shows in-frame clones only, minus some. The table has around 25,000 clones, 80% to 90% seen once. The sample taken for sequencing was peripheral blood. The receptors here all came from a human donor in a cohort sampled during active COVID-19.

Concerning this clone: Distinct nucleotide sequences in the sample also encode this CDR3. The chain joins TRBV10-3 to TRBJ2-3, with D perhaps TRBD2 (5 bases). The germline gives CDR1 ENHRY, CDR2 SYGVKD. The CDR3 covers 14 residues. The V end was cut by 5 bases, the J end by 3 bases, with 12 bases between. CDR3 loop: CAISTGRGTDTQYF. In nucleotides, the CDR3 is TGTGCCATCAGTACCGGTCGGGGTACAGATACGCAGTATTTT.

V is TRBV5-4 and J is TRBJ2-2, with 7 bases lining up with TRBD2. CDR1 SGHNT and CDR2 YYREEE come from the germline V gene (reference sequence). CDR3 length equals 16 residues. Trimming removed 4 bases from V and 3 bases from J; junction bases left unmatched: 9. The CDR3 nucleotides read TGTGCCAGCAGCCCGACTAGCAACGTGCACACCGGGGAGCTGTTTTTT. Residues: CASSPTSNVHTGELFF.

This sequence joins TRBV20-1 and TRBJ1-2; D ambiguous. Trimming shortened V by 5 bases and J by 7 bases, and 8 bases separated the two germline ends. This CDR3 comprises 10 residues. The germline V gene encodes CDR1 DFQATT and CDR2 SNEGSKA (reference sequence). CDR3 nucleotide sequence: TGCAGTGCTGGGGAGGGTGGCTACACCTTC. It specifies CSAGEGGYTF.

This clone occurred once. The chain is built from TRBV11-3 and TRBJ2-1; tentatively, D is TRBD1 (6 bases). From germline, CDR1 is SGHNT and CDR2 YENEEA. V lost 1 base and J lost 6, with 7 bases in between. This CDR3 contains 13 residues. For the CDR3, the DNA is TGTGCCAGCAGCTTAGTAGGGGGCAATGAGCAGTTCTTC. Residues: CASSLVGGNEQFF.

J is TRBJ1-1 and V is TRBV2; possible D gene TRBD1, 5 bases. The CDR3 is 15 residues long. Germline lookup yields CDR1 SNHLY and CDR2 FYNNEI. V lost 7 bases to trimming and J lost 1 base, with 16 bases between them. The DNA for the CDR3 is TGTGCCAGCACCCTTCGTAGGACATCGAACACTGAAGCTTTCTTT. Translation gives CASTLRRTSNTEAFF.